Given below is one T cell receptor beta chain in context. Its specificity is not known. As to time point: newly diagnosed, previously untreated cHL patient sample. For comparison, PBMCs from newly diagnosed, untreated classical Hodgkin lymphoma were used. This CDR3 is built from 16 residues. Germline CDR1 reads MDHEN; CDR2 reads SYDVKM. Trimming pared 1 base from V and 9 bases from J, leaving 16 bases between. The data derive from a study of PD-1 blockade in classical Hodgkin lymphoma. Broader study findings: Factors driving the repertoire differences, possibly disease activity or prior therapy, remain undefined.

Here immunoSEQ multiplex PCR was the method, and the copy in TCRdb shows in-frame clones only, minus some. There are some 70,000 clones in the sample; more than 85% occur only once, and less than 3.5% lies in the top ten. The chain combines TRBV28 with TRBJ1-6, with unresolved D. This receptor was identified in a human donor with classical Hodgkin lymphoma. The specimen was peripheral blood mononuclear cells (PBMCs). The CDR3 coding sequence is TGTGCCAGCAGTTTATCCGTGTTTGGGTACCGTTCACCCCTCCACTTT. Translated: CASSLSVFGYRSPLHF.